This T cell receptor beta chain was sequenced in a study of Ad26.COV2.S vaccination and SARS-CoV-2 variants. On the study more broadly: Each vaccinee took Ad26.COV2.S intramuscularly, once or twice 56 days apart. Whole-study findings and limits: Substantial breadth in spike-specific CD8+ and CD4+ T cell responses was reportedly seen after vaccination. Non-spike TCR breadth showed similarity between vaccine and placebo recipients.

Germline V CDR1 and CDR2: MGHRA, YSYEKL. V gave up 1 base and J gave up 3 bases, with 12 bases separating them. CDR3 length: 15 amino acids. The treatment here: around 19 received Ad26.COV2.S at low or high dose, single or two shots; 5 received placebo; per-sample allocation not given. Vaccine and placebo recipients were sampled on day 63 after the first injection. An adult donor aged 18-55 years was enrolled in Boston. Assay used: immunoSEQ multiplex PCR; TCRdb lists only in-frame clones, some missing. This repertoire shows 300,000 to 500,000 clones, less than 90% found once; its top ten account for about 3.6%. This clone was recorded once. Its target is not known.

Sequenced here: peripheral blood, sampled in a trial of Ad26.COV2.S vaccine versus placebo. This clonotype was sampled from a person between 18 and 65 years old who received the Ad26.COV2.S COVID-19 vaccine or a placebo. The V call is TRBV4-1, the J call TRBJ1-1; D uncertain. CDR3 sequence: CASSQVGLEDTEAFF. The CDR3 DNA reads as TGCGCCAGCAGCCAAGTAGGCCTGGAGGACACTGAAGCTTTCTTT.